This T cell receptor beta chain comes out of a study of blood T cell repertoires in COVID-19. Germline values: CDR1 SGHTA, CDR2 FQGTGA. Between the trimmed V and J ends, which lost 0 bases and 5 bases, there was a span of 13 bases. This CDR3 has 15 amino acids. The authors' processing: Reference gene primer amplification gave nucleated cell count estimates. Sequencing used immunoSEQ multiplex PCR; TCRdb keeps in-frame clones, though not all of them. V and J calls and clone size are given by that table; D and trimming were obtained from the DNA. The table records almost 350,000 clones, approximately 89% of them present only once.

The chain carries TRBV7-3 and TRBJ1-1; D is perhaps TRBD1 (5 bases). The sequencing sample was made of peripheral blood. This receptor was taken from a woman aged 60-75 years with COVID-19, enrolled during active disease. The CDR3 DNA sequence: TGTGCCAGCAGCTTAACCCCCCAGGGTATAACTGAAGCTTTCTTT. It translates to CASSLTPQGITEAFF.